These 31 T cell receptor beta chains were all obtained from the same sample, sequenced in a study of regulatory T cells in long-lasting Graves disease. Construction of the TCR beta libraries employed iRepertoire HTBI primers in conjunction with Arm-PCR of CDR3 regions. TCRdb re-derived calls from the multiplex PCR reads in MiXCR, one entry per CDR3 protein. The data hold about 300,000 distinct CDR3 sequences, with 18% observed a single time. Specified time point: newly diagnosed GD, antithyroid drugs for less than 3 months. From PBMCs, RNA was extracted and then used to make the TCR library. The sequencing used peripheral blood mononuclear cells (PBMCs), collected at new diagnosis, from a patient treated with antithyroid drugs. The receptors derive from a female donor with Graves disease.

This clonotype has ten or more counts. The chain has TRBV12-3 or TRBV12-4 and TRBJ2-7, with D unclear. The CDR3 covers 11 residues. The V gene lost 5 bases and the J gene lost 5 bases, with 7 bases spanning the gap. The CDR3 is CASSPTNEQYF. CDR3 nucleotides: TGTGCCAGCAGTCCAACCAACGAGCAGTACTTC.

This clonotype was seen many times. V gene TRBV12-3 or TRBV12-4 combines with J gene TRBJ2-3; 11 bases are a match to TRBD2. V lost 4 bases to trimming and J lost 3 bases; unmatched junction nucleotides: 6. The CDR3 runs 16 residues. The CDR3 region has the DNA TGTGCCAGCAGTTGGATAGCGGGAGGGCCTACAGATACGCAGTATTTT. This translates into CASSWIAGGPTDTQYF.

In its sample, this clonotype was seen many times. The V gene is TRBV3-1, the J gene TRBJ2-2; 7 bases are shared with TRBD1. Unmatched junction bases numbered 7, after V lost 5 bases and J lost 7 bases. The CDR3 runs to 14 residues. Germline values: CDR1 LGHDT, CDR2 YNNKEL (reference sequence). The CDR3 nucleotides read TGTGCCAGCAGCAAGGGGGCCGCCGGCGGGGAGCTGTTTTTT. Translated, it gives CASSKGAAGGELFF.

This clonotype was counted at least ten times. V usage is TRBV6-5 and J usage is TRBJ2-1; TRBD1 matches at 10 bases. With V trimmed by 0 bases and J by 10 bases, 0 bases remained unmatched. CDR1 and CDR2 from the germline V gene are MNHEY and SVGAGI. The CDR3 contains 13 residues. CDR3 sequence: CASSYSTGGEQFF. In nucleotides, the CDR3 is TGTGCCAGCAGTTACTCGACAGGGGGCGAGCAGTTCTTC.

The chain recombines TRBV7-2 with TRBJ2-7; 8 bases align to TRBD2. There are 15 residues in the CDR3. V gave up 6 bases and J gave up 3 bases; unmatched junction bases: 10. CDR1 is SGHTA and CDR2 is FQGNSA in the germline V gene. The CDR3 DNA reads as TGTGCCAGCAGAACGCTCGGGGGGGAGGGCTACGAGCAGTACTTC. This gives the protein CASRTLGGEGYEQYF.

This clonotype was recorded many times. The chain couples TRBV11-3 to TRBJ2-1; possibly TRBD2 for D (7 bases). V lost 6 bases to trimming and J lost 7 bases, with 19 bases between them. This CDR3 is built from 15 residues. Germline assignment: CDR1 SGHNT and CDR2 YENEEA. CDR3 loop: CASRRGGGTANEQFF. For the CDR3, the DNA is TGTGCCAGCAGGAGGGGGGGAGGGACCGCAAATGAGCAGTTCTTC. Filled out from reference TRBV11-3 and TRBJ2-1, the complete variable domain reads EAGVVQSPRYKIIEKKQPVAFWCNPISGHNTLYWYLQNLGQGPELLIRYENEEAVDDSQLPKDRFSAERLKGVDSTLKIQPAELGDSAVYLCASRRGGGTANEQFFGPGTRLTVL.

The sample holds a few counts of this clonotype. The rearrangement links TRBV24-1 to TRBJ2-1; 10 nucleotides match TRBD1. The V and J ends lost 4 bases and 4 bases, in that order; junction bases with no gene match: 6. The CDR3 length is 16 residues. CDR1 and CDR2 (germline): KGHDR, SFDVKD. CDR3 amino acids: CATSDPGTGVYNEQFF. CDR3 sequence (DNA): TGTGCCACCAGTGACCCCGGGACAGGGGTGTACAATGAGCAGTTCTTC.

This chain connects TRBV28 to TRBJ2-7; 8 bases fit TRBD2. Germline V gene lookup returns CDR1 MDHEN and CDR2 SYDVKM. The V and J ends lost 5 bases and 2 bases, in that order; junction bases with no gene match: 11. This CDR3 contains 16 residues. The CDR3 here is CASSDTIAGLTYEQYF. CDR3 DNA sequence: TGTGCCAGCAGTGATACTATAGCGGGACTTACCTACGAGCAGTACTTC.

Many counts were recorded for this clonotype. The chain employs TRBV11-2 and TRBJ2-3; D remains ambiguous. CDR3 size: 15 residues. V lost 2 bases, J lost 2 bases, and 11 bases lay in between. Germline loops: CDR1 SGHAT, CDR2 FQNNGV. CDR3 loop: CASSLRVYPTDTQYF. As DNA, the CDR3 is TGTGCCAGCAGCTTAAGGGTTTACCCCACAGATACGCAGTATTTT.

In this sample, this clonotype turned up many times. The rearrangement uses TRBV30 and TRBJ1-2; 9 bases agree with TRBD1. The V gene end was trimmed by 7 bases and the J gene end by 6 bases; junction bases not matched to a gene: 9. Germline CDR1 and CDR2: GTSNPN and SVGIG (reference sequence). The CDR3 covers 13 residues. CDR3 residues: CAFQTGGHHGYTF. In DNA, the CDR3 is TGTGCCTTCCAGACAGGGGGACATCATGGCTACACCTTC.

The chain carries TRBV7-2 and TRBJ1-4, with a tentative D call TRBD1 (5 bases). CDR1 SGHTA and CDR2 FQGNSA come from the germline V gene. Trimming took off 1 base at V and 8 bases at J, with 17 bases between the two ends. This CDR3 has 16 residues. The DNA for the CDR3 is TGTGCCAGCAGCTTAGGAGACAGTGGAGGAGGGGAAAAACTGTTTTTT. As protein: CASSLGDSGGGEKLFF.

In this sample, this clonotype turned up a few times. The chain links TRBV28 to TRBJ2-1; perhaps TRBD2 as D (6 bases). The germline V gene encodes CDR1 MDHEN and CDR2 SYDVKM. The CDR3 runs 15 residues. V lost 5 bases and J 4 bases, leaving 15 bases between the germline ends. CDR3 sequence (DNA): TGTGCCAGCAGTCGGGACTCCTCCTATTACAATGAGCAGTTCTTC. Its protein product is CASSRDSSYYNEQFF.

The chain is built from TRBV7-2 and TRBJ2-3; D may be TRBD2 (6 bases). This CDR3 is built from 15 residues. Germline CDR1 is SGHTA and CDR2 is FQGNSA. With 2 bases removed from V and 2 bases from J, the gap between germline ends came to 11 bases. CDR3 residues: CASSLTRENTDTQYF. The CDR3 DNA sequence: TGTGCCAGCAGCTTAACGCGGGAAAACACAGATACGCAGTATTTT. Full variable domain (remainder filled in from reference TRBV7-2 and TRBJ2-3): GAGVSQSPSNKVTEKGKDVELRCDPISGHTALYWYRQSLGQGLEFLIYFQGNSAPDKSGLPSDRFSAERTGGSVSTLTIQRTQQEDSAVYLCASSLTRENTDTQYFGPGTRLTVL.

This clonotype was observed a handful of times. J is TRBJ2-7 and V is TRBV20-1; 14 bases are shared with TRBD2. V shed 3 bases, J shed 0 bases, and the junction held 13 bases outside the gene matches. The CDR3 extends over 19 amino acids. Germline V gene sequence: CDR1 DFQATT, CDR2 SNEGSKA (reference sequence). The CDR3 sequence is CSASPQTSGREGNSYEQYF. CDR3 DNA: TGCAGTGCTAGTCCCCAGACTAGCGGGAGGGAGGGGAACTCCTACGAGCAGTACTTC.

There are many counts of this clonotype. The chain recombines TRBV28 with TRBJ2-3; D call uncertain. V shed 8 bases and J shed 2 bases, with 8 bases lying between them. This CDR3 is built from 12 residues. Germline CDR1 MDHEN, CDR2 SYDVKM. The chain's CDR3 is CASSRFTDTQYF. For the CDR3, the DNA is TGTGCCAGCTCGCGGTTCACAGATACGCAGTATTTT. The full variable domain, completed using reference TRBV28 and TRBJ2-3, is DVKVTQSSRYLVKRTGEKVFLECVQDMDHENMFWYRQDPGLGLRLIYFSYDVKMKEKGDIPEGYSVSREKKERFSLILESASTNQTSMYLCASSRFTDTQYFGPGTRLTVL.

This clonotype was seen many times. The chain employs TRBV10-3 and TRBJ2-6, with 9 positions matching TRBD1. CDR3 length equals 15 residues. V was pared by 11 bases and J by 2 bases, with 7 bases of the junction left unmatched. Per the germline V gene, CDR1 is ENHRY and CDR2 is SYGVKD. CDR3 protein: CAASTGGAGANVLTF. In DNA, the CDR3 is TGTGCCGCAAGCACAGGGGGCGCTGGGGCCAACGTCCTGACTTTC.

In this sample, this clonotype turned up many times. The rearrangement uses TRBV20-1 and TRBJ2-4; 8 bases match TRBD1. Germline V lookup: CDR1 DFQATT, CDR2 SNEGSKA (reference sequence). The CDR3 has 17 residues. The V gene end was trimmed by 5 bases and the J gene end by 1 base; junction bases not matched to a gene: 13. This chain's CDR3 is CSAGRTDRGRAKNIQYF. The DNA of the CDR3 is TGCAGTGCTGGACGAACAGACAGGGGTCGGGCCAAAAACATTCAGTACTTC.

This clonotype came up many times. This chain joins TRBV20-1 and TRBJ2-7; D gene uncertain. The CDR3 sequence is 15 residues long. Deletions cut 0 bases from V and 4 bases from J, with 16 bases between. CDR1 is DFQATT and CDR2 is SNEGSKA in the germline V gene (reference sequence). CDR3 residues: CSARDSGSSPYEQYF. DNA for the CDR3: TGCAGTGCTAGAGATTCTGGCAGCTCCCCTTACGAGCAGTACTTC.

This clonotype has a handful of counts. The chain joins TRBV5-1 to TRBJ2-7; D possibly matches TRBD1 or TRBD2 (5 bases each). The CDR3 is 18 residues long. The germline CDR1 and CDR2 sequences are SGHRS and YFSETQ. Trimming cost V 0 bases and J 0 bases, with 19 bases left between them. The chain's CDR3 is CASSLAFRVRDPSYEQYF. CDR3 nucleotide sequence: TGCGCCAGCAGCTTGGCCTTCCGAGTCCGGGACCCCTCCTACGAGCAGTACTTC.

This clonotype was seen many times. The genes are TRBV13 and TRBJ2-2; D is unclear. V was cut by 5 bases and J by 4 bases, with 11 bases left in between. In germline, CDR1 is PRHDT, CDR2 FYEKMQ (reference sequence). CDR3 length equals 14 residues. CDR3 coding DNA: TGTGCCAGCAGCGCCCAAGGCAGCACCGGGGAGCTGTTTTTT. The encoded protein is CASSAQGSTGELFF.

This clonotype was seen just once. A clone one base away is much larger, so this may be a read error. The chain carries TRBV20-1 and TRBJ2-7; 8 nucleotides agree with TRBD2. This CDR3 region has 13 residues. CDR1 is DFQATT, CDR2 SNEGSKA, per germline (reference sequence). The CDR3 sequence: CSASSSGPYEHYF. CDR3 nucleotides: TGCAGTGCTAGTTCTAGCGGGCCTTACGAGCACTACTTC.

A remark on this clonotype: A junction boundary mismatches the germline segment, possibly from a read error. The chain uses TRBV7-9 and TRBJ1-1; D ambiguous. This CDR3 has 15 amino acids. Per germline, CDR1 SEHNR and CDR2 FQNEAQ (reference sequence). The CDR3 here is CASSLAGNLNIEAFF. CDR3 nucleotide sequence: TGTGCCAGCAGCTTAGCGGGCAATTTGAACATTGAAGCTTTCTTT.

This clonotype was detected ten times or more. DNA for the CDR3: TGTGCCAGCAGTCAGGATTACCAAGAGACCCAGTACTTC. Translated, it gives CASSQDYQETQYF. The rearrangement joins TRBV2 to TRBJ2-5, with D uncertain. V dropped 5 bases and J dropped 0 bases, with 7 bases sitting between them. The CDR3 spans 13 residues. In germline, CDR1 is SNHLY, CDR2 FYNNEI.

The chain couples TRBV5-5 to TRBJ2-3, with a weak D call TRBD1 (6 bases). Trimming removed 4 bases at V and 2 bases at J, with 17 bases between. Germline V lookup: CDR1 SGHKS, CDR2 YYEKEE (reference sequence). The CDR3 contains 16 residues. DNA for the CDR3: TGTGCCAGCAGCCAGAAGGGGGAGAGGACCACAGATACGCAGTATTTT. This translates into CASSQKGERTTDTQYF.

Only a few counts were recorded for this clonotype. The genes are TRBV27 and TRBJ2-1, with D tentatively TRBD2 (6 bases). The germline gives CDR1 MNHEY, CDR2 SMNVEV (reference sequence). The ends were cut back, 5 bases at V and 7 bases at J, with 18 bases in the middle. There are 15 residues in the CDR3. DNA for the CDR3: TGTGCCAGCAGTCCAGGTTGGGGAGGAGGAAATGAGCAGTTCTTC. Translating gives CASSPGWGGGNEQFF.

This chain connects TRBV30 to TRBJ1-2; 7 bases align to TRBD1. CDR3 length equals 13 residues. Unmatched junction bases numbered 9, after V lost 2 bases and J lost 9 bases. In germline, CDR1 is GTSNPN, CDR2 SVGIG (reference sequence). CDR3: CAWSHNRGGSYTF. CDR3 DNA: TGTGCCTGGAGTCACAACAGGGGTGGGAGCTACACCTTC.

The chain joins TRBV15 to TRBJ1-1; D not certain. Germline V CDR1 and CDR2: LNHNV, YYDKDF (reference sequence). The CDR3 contains 12 residues. The ends were cut back, 1 base at V and 6 bases at J, with 6 bases in the middle. CDR3 sequence: CATSRGVPEAFF. In DNA form, the CDR3 reads TGTGCCACCAGCAGAGGGGTCCCTGAAGCTTTCTTT.

The sample holds many counts of this clonotype. The J gene is TRBJ2-2, the V gene TRBV19; 7 bases are a match to TRBD2. Germline V gene data show CDR1 as LNHDA and CDR2 as SQIVND (reference sequence). The CDR3 runs to 14 residues. Trimming took 6 bases from V and 9 from J; bases not matched to a gene: 10. The CDR3 protein is CASRTTSPLWELFF. Here the CDR3 DNA reads TGTGCCAGTAGGACGACTAGCCCGCTCTGGGAGCTGTTTTTT.

This clonotype was detected ten times or more. The chain couples TRBV11-2 to TRBJ2-3; D is ambiguous. CDR3 size: 14 residues. V lost 11 bases, J lost 0 bases, and 15 bases lay in between. CDR1 is SGHAT and CDR2 is FQNNGV in the germline V gene. The CDR3 is CACAQLSSTDTQYF. The CDR3 coding sequence is TGTGCCTGCGCGCAGCTATCTAGCACAGATACGCAGTATTTT.

This clonotype was detected only a few times. V usage is TRBV6-5 and J usage is TRBJ1-2; 11 positions agree with TRBD1. This CDR3 comprises 14 residues. Trimming removed 4 bases from V and 7 bases from J; junction bases left unmatched: 5. CDR1 and CDR2 (germline): MNHEY, SVGAGI. Here the CDR3 reads CASSSDRGPGGYTF. CDR3 nucleotides: TGTGCCAGCAGTTCGGACAGGGGGCCCGGTGGCTACACCTTC.

The table lists this clonotype with many counts. V and J are TRBV18 and TRBJ1-1; D is ambiguous. Germline assignment: CDR1 KGHSH and CDR2 LQKENI. Trimming stripped 5 bases from V and 4 bases from J, with 20 bases between. This CDR3 region has 16 residues. The CDR3 spells CASSTLRRGSGTEAFF. The CDR3 DNA is TGTGCCAGCTCAACACTACGCCGGGGAAGTGGCACTGAAGCTTTCTTT.